The subject of this entry is one T cell receptor beta chain. The antigen remains unidentified. A much larger clone lies a single base off, so this may be a read error. Clones were sequenced by immunoSEQ multiplex PCR, and TCRdb holds only the in-frame ones, with some missing. Of some 87,000 clones listed, roughly four fifths were seen once; the top ten hold roughly 24%. The CDR3 length is 13 residues. Germline trimming cut 5 bases from V and 3 bases from J; bases unmatched to any gene: 2. Germline lookup yields CDR1 MNHNY and CDR2 SVGAGI (reference sequence). This sample is part of a study of CD8 T cell repertoires and HIV-1 epitope variants. At the level of the study: Separate wells received one of Twenty-five Gag or Nef variant peptides. Controls were a CMV, EBV and flu pool, Ebola AY9, and no peptide. Study-wide points: Nef KF9 drew about 5 clonotypes and HW9 one, without TAALDMSHF responses. Of roughly nine antigen-specific beta clonotypes, five to seven appeared to cross-react with escape variants.

V and J are TRBV6-6 and TRBJ1-1; 8 positions agree with TRBD1. The sequencing sample was made of uncultured baseline CD8+ T cells from peripheral blood mononuclear cells (PBMCs). The sequence was obtained from a male donor with HIV. CDR3 coding DNA: TGTGCCAGCAGTCAGACAGGGGACACTGAAGCTTTCTTT. Translation gives CASSQTGDTEAFF.